A single T cell receptor beta chain is shown here with its context. Sequencing used immunoSEQ multiplex PCR; TCRdb keeps in-frame clones, though not all of them. Here the sample spans about 2.4 million clones, 80% to 95% being singletons. With 3 bases clipped from V and 7 bases from J, the junction kept 9 bases outside the gene matches. The CDR3 runs to 15 residues. Per the germline V gene, CDR1 is SGHRS and CDR2 is YFSETQ. The data belong to a study of shared clonotypes between healthy human individuals. The sequence derives from a man aged 18 to 29 in good health. Some clones in this sample may be carry-over from other donors' samples. Material: naive CD4+ T cells from PBMCs. Documented subset: CD45RA+ positively selected. The V gene is TRBV5-1, the J gene TRBJ1-2; 10 nucleotides match TRBD1. In nucleotides, the CDR3 is TGCGCCAGCAGCTCACAGGGACAGGGGATTCCTGGCTACACCTTC. It translates to CASSSQGQGIPGYTF.